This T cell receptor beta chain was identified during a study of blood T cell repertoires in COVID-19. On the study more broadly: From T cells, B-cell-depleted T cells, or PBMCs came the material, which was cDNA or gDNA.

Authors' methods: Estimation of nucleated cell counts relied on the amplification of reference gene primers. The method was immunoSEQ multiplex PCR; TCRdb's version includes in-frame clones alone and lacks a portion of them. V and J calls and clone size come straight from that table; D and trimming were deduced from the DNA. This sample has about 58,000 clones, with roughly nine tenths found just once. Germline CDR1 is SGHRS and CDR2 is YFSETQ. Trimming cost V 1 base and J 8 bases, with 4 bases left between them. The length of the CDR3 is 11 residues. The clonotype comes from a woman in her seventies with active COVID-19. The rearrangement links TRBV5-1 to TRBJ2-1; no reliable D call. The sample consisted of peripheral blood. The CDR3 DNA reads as TGCGCCAGCAGCTTGAGCGATGAGCAGTTCTTC. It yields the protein CASSLSDEQFF. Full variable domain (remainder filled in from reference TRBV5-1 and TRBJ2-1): KAGVTQTPRYLIKTRGQQVTLSCSPISGHRSVSWYQQTPGQGLQFLFEYFSETQRNKGNFPGRFSGRQFSNSRSEMNVSTLELGDSALYLCASSLSDEQFFGPGTRLTVL.